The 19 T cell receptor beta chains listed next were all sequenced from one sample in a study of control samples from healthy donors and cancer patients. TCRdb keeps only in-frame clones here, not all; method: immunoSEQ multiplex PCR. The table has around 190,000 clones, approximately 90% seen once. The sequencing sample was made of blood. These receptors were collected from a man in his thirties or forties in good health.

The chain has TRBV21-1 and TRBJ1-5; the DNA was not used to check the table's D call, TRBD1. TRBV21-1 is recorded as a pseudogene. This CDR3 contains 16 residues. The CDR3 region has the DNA TGTGCCAGCAGCATGGTAAGGGACAGCCGCAATCAGCCCCAGCATTTT. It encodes CASSMVRDSRNQPQHF.

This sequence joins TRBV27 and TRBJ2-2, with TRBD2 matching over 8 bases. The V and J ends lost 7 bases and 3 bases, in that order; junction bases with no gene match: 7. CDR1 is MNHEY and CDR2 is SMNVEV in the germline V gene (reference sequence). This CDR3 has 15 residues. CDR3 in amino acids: CASTFTGGDTGELFF. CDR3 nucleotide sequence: TGTGCCAGCACATTCACGGGAGGGGACACCGGGGAGCTGTTTTTT.

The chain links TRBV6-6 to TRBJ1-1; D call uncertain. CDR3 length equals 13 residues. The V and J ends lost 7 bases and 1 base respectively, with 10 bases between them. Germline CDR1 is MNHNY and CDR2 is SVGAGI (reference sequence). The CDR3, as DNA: TGTGCCAGCACCTATCAGTGGAACACTGAAGCTTTCTTT. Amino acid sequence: CASTYQWNTEAFF.

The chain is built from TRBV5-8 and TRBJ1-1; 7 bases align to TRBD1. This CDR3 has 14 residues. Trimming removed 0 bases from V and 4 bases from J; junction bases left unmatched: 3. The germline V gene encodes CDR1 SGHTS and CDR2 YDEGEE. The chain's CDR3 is CASSLGGGGTEAFF. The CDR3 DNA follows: TGTGCCAGCAGCTTGGGAGGGGGCGGCACTGAAGCTTTCTTT.

The CDR3 loop is CASSGQSRTEAFF. The DNA of the CDR3 is TGTGCCAGCAGTGGACAGTCCCGGACTGAAGCTTTCTTT. The chain joins TRBV2 to TRBJ1-1; maybe TRBD1 (5 bases). The germline V gene has CDR1 SNHLY and CDR2 FYNNEI. The V end was cut by 4 bases, the J end by 5 bases, with 11 bases between. The CDR3 covers 13 residues. Looking up the rest from reference TRBV2 and TRBJ1-1 gives the full variable domain: EPEVTQTPSHQVTQMGQEVILRCVPISNHLYFYWYRQILGQKVEFLVSFYNNEISEKSEIFDDQFSVERPDGSNFTLKIRSTKLEDSAMYFCASSGQSRTEAFFGQGTRLTVV.

CDR3 residues: CASSSLSANTEAFF. CDR3 nucleotide sequence: TGTGCCAGCAGCTCCCTAAGCGCGAACACTGAAGCTTTCTTT. This chain links TRBV5-6 with TRBJ1-1; D unclear. V was pared by 3 bases and J by 1 base, with 10 bases between. Germline lookup yields CDR1 SGHDT and CDR2 YYEEEE. CDR3 length equals 14 residues.

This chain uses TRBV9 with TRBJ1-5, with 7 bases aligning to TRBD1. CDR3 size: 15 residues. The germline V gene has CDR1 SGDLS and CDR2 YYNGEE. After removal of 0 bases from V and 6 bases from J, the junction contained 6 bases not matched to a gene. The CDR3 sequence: CASSVGQGGVQPQHF. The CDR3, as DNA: TGTGCCAGCAGCGTAGGACAGGGAGGAGTTCAGCCCCAGCATTTT. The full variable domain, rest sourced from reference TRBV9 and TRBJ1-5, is DSGVTQTPKHLITATGQRVTLRCSPRSGDLSVYWYQQSLDQGLQFLIQYYNGEERAKGNILERFSAQQFPDLHSELNLSSLELGDSALYFCASSVGQGGVQPQHFGDGTRLSIL.

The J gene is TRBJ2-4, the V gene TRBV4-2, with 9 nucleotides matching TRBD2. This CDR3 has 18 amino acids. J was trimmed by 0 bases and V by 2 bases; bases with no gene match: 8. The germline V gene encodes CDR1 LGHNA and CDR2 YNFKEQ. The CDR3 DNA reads TGTGCCAGCAGCCAACGCGGGGGGGCAACCATAGCCAAAAACATTCAGTACTTC. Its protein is CASSQRGGATIAKNIQYF.

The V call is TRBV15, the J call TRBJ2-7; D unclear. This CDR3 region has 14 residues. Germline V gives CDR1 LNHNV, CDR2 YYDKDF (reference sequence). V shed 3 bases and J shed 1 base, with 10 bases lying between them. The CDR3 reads CATSSRASSYEQYF. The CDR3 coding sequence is TGTGCCACCAGCAGCCGGGCCAGTTCCTACGAGCAGTACTTC.

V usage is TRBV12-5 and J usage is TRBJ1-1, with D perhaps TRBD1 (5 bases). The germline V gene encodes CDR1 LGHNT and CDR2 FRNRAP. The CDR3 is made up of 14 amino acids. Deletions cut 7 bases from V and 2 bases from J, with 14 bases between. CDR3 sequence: CASVGVSSNTEAFF. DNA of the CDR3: TGTGCTAGTGTGGGGGTCTCCTCTAACACTGAAGCTTTCTTT. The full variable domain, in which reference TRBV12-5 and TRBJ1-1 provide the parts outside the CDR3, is DARVTQTPRHKVTEMGQEVTMRCQPILGHNTVFWYRQTMMQGLELLAYFRNRAPLDDSGMPKDRFSAEMPDATLATLKIQPSEPRDSAVYFCASVGVSSNTEAFFGQGTRLTVV.

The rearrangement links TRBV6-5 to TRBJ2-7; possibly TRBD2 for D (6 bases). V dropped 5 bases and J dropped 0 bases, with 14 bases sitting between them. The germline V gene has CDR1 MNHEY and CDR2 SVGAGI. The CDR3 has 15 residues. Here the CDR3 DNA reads TGTGCCAGCAGTCCCGGGACTTCTAGCTCCTACGAGCAGTACTTC. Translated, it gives CASSPGTSSSYEQYF.

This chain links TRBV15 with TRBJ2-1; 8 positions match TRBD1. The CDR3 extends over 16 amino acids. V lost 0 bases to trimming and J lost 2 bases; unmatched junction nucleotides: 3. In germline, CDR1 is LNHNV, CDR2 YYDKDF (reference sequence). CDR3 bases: TGTGCCACCAGCAGAGATGTACAGGGGGCCTACAATGAGCAGTTCTTC. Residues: CATSRDVQGAYNEQFF.

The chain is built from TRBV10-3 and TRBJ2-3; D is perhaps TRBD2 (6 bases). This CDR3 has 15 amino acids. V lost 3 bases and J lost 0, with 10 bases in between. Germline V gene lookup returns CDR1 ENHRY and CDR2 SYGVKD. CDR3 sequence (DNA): TGTGCCATCAGTGATTCCGGGACTAGCACAGATACGCAGTATTTT. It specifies CAISDSGTSTDTQYF.

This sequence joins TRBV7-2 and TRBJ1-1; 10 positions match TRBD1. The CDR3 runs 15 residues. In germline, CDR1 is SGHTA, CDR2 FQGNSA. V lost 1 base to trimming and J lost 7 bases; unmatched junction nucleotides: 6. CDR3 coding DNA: TGTGCCAGCAGCTTAGGGGGACAGGGGACCTATGAAGCTTTCTTT. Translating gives CASSLGGQGTYEAFF.

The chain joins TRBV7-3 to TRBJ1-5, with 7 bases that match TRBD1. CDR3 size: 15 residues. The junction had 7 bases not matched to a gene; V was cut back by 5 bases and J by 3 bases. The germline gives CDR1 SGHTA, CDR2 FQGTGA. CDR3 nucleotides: TGTGCCAGCAGCCCAACAGGGGCCTTCAATCAGCCCCAGCATTTT. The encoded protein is CASSPTGAFNQPQHF.

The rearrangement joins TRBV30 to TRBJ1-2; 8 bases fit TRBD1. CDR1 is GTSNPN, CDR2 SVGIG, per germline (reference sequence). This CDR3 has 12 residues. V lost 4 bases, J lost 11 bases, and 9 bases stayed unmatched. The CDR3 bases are TGTGCCTGGACACCCGGACAGGGTGGTTACACCTTC. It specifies CAWTPGQGGYTF.

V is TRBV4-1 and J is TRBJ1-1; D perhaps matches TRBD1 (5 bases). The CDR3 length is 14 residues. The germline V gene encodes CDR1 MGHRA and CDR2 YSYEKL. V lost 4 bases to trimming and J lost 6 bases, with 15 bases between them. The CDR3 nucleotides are TGCGCCAGCAGCCCGGGGCTCCTTGGGGCTGAAGCTTTCTTT. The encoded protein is CASSPGLLGAEAFF.

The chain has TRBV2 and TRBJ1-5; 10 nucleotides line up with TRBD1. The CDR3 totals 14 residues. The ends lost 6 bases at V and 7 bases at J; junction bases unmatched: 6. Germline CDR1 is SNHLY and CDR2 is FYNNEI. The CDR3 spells CASRGTGEGQPQHF. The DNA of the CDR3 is TGTGCCAGCAGAGGGACAGGGGAAGGGCAGCCCCAGCATTTT.

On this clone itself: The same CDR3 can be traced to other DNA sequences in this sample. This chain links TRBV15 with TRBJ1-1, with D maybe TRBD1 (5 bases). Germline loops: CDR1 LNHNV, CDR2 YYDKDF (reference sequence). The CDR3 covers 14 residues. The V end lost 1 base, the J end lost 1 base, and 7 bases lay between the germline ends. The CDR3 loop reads CATSRGQGNTEAFF. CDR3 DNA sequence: TGTGCCACCAGCAGAGGGCAGGGGAACACTGAAGCTTTCTTT.